Listed below are T cell receptor beta chains from one sample, sequenced in a study of blood T cell repertoires in COVID-19. TCRdb keeps only in-frame clones here, not all; method: immunoSEQ multiplex PCR. The sample consists of approximately 140,000 clones, 75% to 90% of them appearing once. The material sequenced was PBMCs or T cells enriched from blood (not recorded which). Every receptor here comes from a woman aged 45-60 years who had recovered from COVID-19. The CDR3 runs from the conserved cysteine through the conserved F or W. A D gene is named only where the DNA matches it firmly. Only part of the rows carry a size: once, few, many, or a class if the clone is expanded.

CDR3aa: CASSLVGGASEAFF; CDR3nt: TGTGCCAGCAGCTTAGTCGGTGGGGCCTCTGAAGCTTTCTTT; v_gene: TRBV7-8; abundance: NA; d_gene: NA; j_gene: TRBJ1-1
CDR3aa: CAISESEAGGKETQYF; CDR3nt: TGTGCCATCAGTGAGTCGGAAGCGGGGGGGAAAGAGACCCAGTACTTC; v_gene: TRBV10-3; abundance: NA; d_gene: TRBD2; j_gene: TRBJ2-5
CDR3aa: CASSLGGAYSNQPQHF; CDR3nt: TGTGCCAGCAGCTTGGGGGGTGCTTATAGCAATCAGCCCCAGCATTTT; v_gene: TRBV7-2; abundance: NA; d_gene: NA; j_gene: TRBJ1-5
CDR3aa: CASTLAGTGAFF; CDR3nt: TGTGCCAGCACCTTAGCCGGGACAGGGGCGTTCTTC; v_gene: TRBV11-2; abundance: NA; d_gene: TRBD1; j_gene: TRBJ2-1
CDR3aa: CASSPRTPSGNTIYF; CDR3nt: TGTGCCAGCAGCCCCCGGACTCCCTCTGGAAACACCATATATTTT; v_gene: TRBV7-9; abundance: once; d_gene: NA; j_gene: TRBJ1-3
CDR3aa: CASSRDGSPYEQYF; CDR3nt: TGTGCCAGCTCCCGCGACGGGTCCCCCTACGAGCAGTACTTC; v_gene: TRBV18; abundance: NA; d_gene: NA; j_gene: TRBJ2-7
CDR3aa: CASSLQGQEYF; CDR3nt: TGTGCCAGCAGCCTTCAGGGCCAGGAGTACTTC; v_gene: TRBV6-2/TRBV6-3; abundance: NA; d_gene: NA; j_gene: TRBJ2-7
CDR3aa: CASSPATGTEANYGYTF; CDR3nt: TGCGCCAGCAGCCCTGCCACCGGGACAGAAGCTAACTATGGCTACACCTTC; v_gene: TRBV4-1; abundance: few; d_gene: TRBD1; j_gene: TRBJ1-2
CDR3aa: CASSAQTGDGNQPQHF; CDR3nt: TGTGCCAGCAGCGCTCAGACAGGGGATGGCAATCAGCCCCAGCATTTT; v_gene: TRBV7-9; abundance: NA; d_gene: TRBD1; j_gene: TRBJ1-5
CDR3aa: CASRRDRSSYNSPLHF; CDR3nt: TGTGCCAGCAGAAGGGACAGGAGCTCCTATAATTCACCCCTCCACTTT; v_gene: TRBV2; abundance: NA; d_gene: TRBD1; j_gene: TRBJ1-6
CDR3aa: CASSLPRGGDANTEAFF; CDR3nt: TGTGCTAGCAGCTTACCCCGCGGGGGCGACGCGAACACTGAAGCTTTCTTT; v_gene: TRBV7-7; abundance: NA; d_gene: NA; j_gene: TRBJ1-1
CDR3aa: CASSDDRGHGYTF; CDR3nt: TGTGCCAGCAGCGACGACAGGGGGCATGGCTACACCTTC; v_gene: TRBV7-2; abundance: NA; d_gene: TRBD1; j_gene: TRBJ1-2
CDR3aa: CASKAGDYNSPLHF; CDR3nt: TGTGCCAGCAAAGCCGGGGATTATAATTCACCCCTCCACTTT; v_gene: TRBV6-5; abundance: NA; d_gene: NA; j_gene: TRBJ1-6
CDR3aa: CASSVTLAGGGAQYF; CDR3nt: TGCGCCAGCAGTGTGACCCTAGCGGGGGGTGGGGCCCAGTACTTC; v_gene: TRBV10-2; abundance: NA; d_gene: TRBD2; j_gene: TRBJ2-5
CDR3aa: CAISDRVGTDTQYF; CDR3nt: TGTGCCATCAGTGATCGGGTAGGCACAGATACGCAGTATTTT; v_gene: TRBV10-3; abundance: NA; d_gene: NA; j_gene: TRBJ2-3
CDR3aa: CASSLDSGGSYEQYF; CDR3nt: TGTGCCAGCAGCTTAGACTCAGGGGGCTCCTACGAGCAGTACTTC; v_gene: TRBV7-2; abundance: NA; d_gene: TRBD1; j_gene: TRBJ2-7
CDR3aa: CAISGGTPYEQYF; CDR3nt: TGTGCCATCAGTGGGGGCACACCATACGAGCAGTACTTC; v_gene: TRBV10-3; abundance: few; d_gene: NA; j_gene: TRBJ2-7
CDR3aa: CASSSSGGLTGELFF; CDR3nt: TGTGCCAGCAGCTCTAGCGGGGGGCTCACCGGGGAGCTGTTTTTT; v_gene: TRBV7-6; abundance: NA; d_gene: TRBD2; j_gene: TRBJ2-2
CDR3aa: CASSTGLAGSEQYF; CDR3nt: TGTGCCAGCAGTACGGGACTAGCGGGGTCCGAGCAGTACTTC; v_gene: TRBV2; abundance: NA; d_gene: TRBD2; j_gene: TRBJ2-7
CDR3aa: CASSNTNTGELFF; CDR3nt: TGTGCCAGTAGTAACACGAACACCGGGGAGCTGTTTTTT; v_gene: TRBV19; abundance: NA; d_gene: NA; j_gene: TRBJ2-2
CDR3aa: CASSPLGTDTQYF; CDR3nt: TGTGCCAGCAGCCCACTAGGCACAGATACGCAGTATTTT; v_gene: TRBV7-2; abundance: NA; d_gene: NA; j_gene: TRBJ2-3
CDR3aa: CASSQRGGGQGPENIQYF; CDR3nt: TGCGCCAGCAGCCAAAGAGGGGGCGGACAGGGACCCGAAAACATTCAGTACTTC; v_gene: TRBV4-3; abundance: NA; d_gene: TRBD1; j_gene: TRBJ2-4
CDR3aa: CSVGRGGSNEKLFF; CDR3nt: TGCAGCGTTGGCCGCGGGGGCTCTAATGAAAAACTGTTTTTT; v_gene: TRBV29-1; abundance: few; d_gene: NA; j_gene: TRBJ1-4
CDR3aa: CASSLDAGTWNGAQYF; CDR3nt: TGTGCCAGCAGCTTAGACGCCGGGACATGGAATGGAGCCCAGTACTTC; v_gene: TRBV7-2; abundance: NA; d_gene: NA; j_gene: TRBJ2-5
CDR3aa: CASSSPTGLLGKLFF; CDR3nt: TGTGCCAGCAGTTCGCCGACAGGCCTCCTGGGAAAACTGTTTTTT; v_gene: TRBV28; abundance: NA; d_gene: NA; j_gene: TRBJ1-4
CDR3aa: CASSPGGARAYGYTF; CDR3nt: TGTGCCAGCAGCCCCGGGGGGGCGAGAGCCTATGGCTACACCTTC; v_gene: TRBV6-5; abundance: NA; d_gene: NA; j_gene: TRBJ1-2
CDR3aa: CASSQVPGQGNSPLHF; CDR3nt: TGCGCCAGCAGCCAAGTACCGGGACAGGGGAACTCACCCCTCCACTTT; v_gene: TRBV4-1; abundance: NA; d_gene: TRBD1; j_gene: TRBJ1-6
CDR3aa: CASSLEKISGNTIYF; CDR3nt: TGCGCCAGCAGCTTGGAGAAGATTAGTGGAAACACCATATATTTT; v_gene: TRBV5-1; abundance: NA; d_gene: NA; j_gene: TRBJ1-3
CDR3aa: CASSLSLKGYTF; CDR3nt: TGTGCCAGCAGCTTGAGCTTGAAGGGCTACACCTTC; v_gene: TRBV5-6; abundance: NA; d_gene: NA; j_gene: TRBJ1-2
CDR3aa: CASSVGAGGSEQYF; CDR3nt: TGTGCCAGCAGCGTAGGGGCAGGGGGATCGGAGCAGTACTTC; v_gene: TRBV9; abundance: NA; d_gene: TRBD1; j_gene: TRBJ2-7
CDR3aa: CASSRQGDSNQPQHF; CDR3nt: TGTGCCAGCAGCAGACAGGGGGATAGCAATCAGCCCCAGCATTTT; v_gene: TRBV6-2/TRBV6-3; abundance: NA; d_gene: TRBD1; j_gene: TRBJ1-5
CDR3aa: CASSSSGTGHYGYTF; CDR3nt: TGTGCCAGCAGTTCCTCCGGGACAGGACACTATGGCTACACCTTC; v_gene: TRBV27; abundance: NA; d_gene: TRBD1; j_gene: TRBJ1-2
CDR3aa: CASSRTSGNTGELFF; CDR3nt: TGTGCCAGCAGTAGGACTAGCGGAAACACCGGGGAGCTGTTTTTT; v_gene: TRBV7-8; abundance: NA; d_gene: TRBD2; j_gene: TRBJ2-2
CDR3aa: CASADWSSGNTIYF; CDR3nt: TGTGCCAGCGCCGACTGGAGCTCTGGAAACACCATATATTTT; v_gene: TRBV5-8; abundance: NA; d_gene: NA; j_gene: TRBJ1-3
CDR3aa: CASSWVAVNTGELFF; CDR3nt: TGTGCCAGCAGTTGGGTAGCGGTGAACACCGGGGAGCTGTTTTTT; v_gene: TRBV28; abundance: NA; d_gene: NA; j_gene: TRBJ2-2
CDR3aa: CASNRRQDYGYTF; CDR3nt: TGTGCCAGCAACCGGAGACAGGACTATGGCTACACCTTC; v_gene: TRBV6-5; abundance: NA; d_gene: NA; j_gene: TRBJ1-2
CDR3aa: CASSLRGYEQFF; CDR3nt: TGTGCCAGCAGCTTACGGGGTTATGAGCAGTTCTTC; v_gene: TRBV7-9; abundance: NA; d_gene: NA; j_gene: TRBJ2-1
CDR3aa: CASSLGERPQHF; CDR3nt: TGTGCCAGCAGCTTGGGTGAGAGACCCCAGCATTTT; v_gene: TRBV5-8; abundance: NA; d_gene: NA; j_gene: TRBJ1-5
CDR3aa: CASSQDVGPSTDTQYF; CDR3nt: TGTGCCAGCAGCCAAGATGTGGGCCCTAGCACAGATACGCAGTATTTT; v_gene: TRBV3-1/TRBV3-2; abundance: NA; d_gene: NA; j_gene: TRBJ2-3
CDR3aa: CASSLEGLAVYEQYF; CDR3nt: TGTGCCAGCAGCTTAGAGGGACTAGCGGTTTACGAGCAGTACTTC; v_gene: TRBV7-2; abundance: NA; d_gene: TRBD2; j_gene: TRBJ2-7
CDR3aa: CASIHNQGTGNTIYF; CDR3nt: TGTGCCAGCATACATAATCAGGGGACTGGAAACACCATATATTTT; v_gene: TRBV7-4; abundance: NA; d_gene: NA; j_gene: TRBJ1-3
CDR3aa: CASSQGAGINEQFF; CDR3nt: TGCGCCAGCAGCCAAGGGGCAGGGATTAATGAGCAGTTCTTC; v_gene: TRBV4-1; abundance: NA; d_gene: NA; j_gene: TRBJ2-1
CDR3aa: CASSLGSNSPLHF; CDR3nt: TGTGCCAGCAGCTTAGGGAGCAATTCACCCCTCCACTTT; v_gene: TRBV11-3; abundance: NA; d_gene: NA; j_gene: TRBJ1-6
CDR3aa: CASRVANTGELFF; CDR3nt: TGTGCCAGTAGGGTAGCGAACACCGGGGAGCTGTTTTTT; v_gene: TRBV19; abundance: NA; d_gene: NA; j_gene: TRBJ2-2
CDR3aa: CASNHRGGPGVADTQYF; CDR3nt: TGTGCCAGTAACCACCGGGGGGGACCGGGAGTGGCAGATACGCAGTATTTT; v_gene: TRBV19; abundance: NA; d_gene: TRBD2; j_gene: TRBJ2-3
CDR3aa: CASIPGQGGSPYGYTF; CDR3nt: TGCGCCAGCATCCCGGGACAGGGGGGTAGCCCATATGGCTACACCTTC; v_gene: TRBV5-1; abundance: NA; d_gene: TRBD1; j_gene: TRBJ1-2
CDR3aa: CASSPWTGDGYTF; CDR3nt: TGTGCCAGCAGCCCTTGGACAGGGGATGGCTACACCTTC; v_gene: TRBV7-9; abundance: NA; d_gene: TRBD1; j_gene: TRBJ1-2
CDR3aa: CASSRQGTLGNTIYF; CDR3nt: TGTGCCAGCAGCCGACAGGGGACTCTTGGAAACACCATATATTTT; v_gene: TRBV6-5; abundance: NA; d_gene: TRBD1; j_gene: TRBJ1-3
CDR3aa: CASSLTGEQFF; CDR3nt: TGTGCCAGCAGTTTAACTGGTGAGCAGTTCTTC; v_gene: TRBV27; abundance: once; d_gene: NA; j_gene: TRBJ2-1
CDR3aa: CASSYGPRRGDEKLFF; CDR3nt: TGTGCCAGCAGTTACGGCCCGAGGAGGGGTGATGAAAAACTGTTTTTT; v_gene: TRBV6-5; abundance: NA; d_gene: NA; j_gene: TRBJ1-4
CDR3aa: CASSQDREAGETQYF; CDR3nt: TGCGCCAGCAGCCAAGATCGAGAGGCGGGGGAGACCCAGTACTTC; v_gene: TRBV4-3; abundance: NA; d_gene: NA; j_gene: TRBJ2-5